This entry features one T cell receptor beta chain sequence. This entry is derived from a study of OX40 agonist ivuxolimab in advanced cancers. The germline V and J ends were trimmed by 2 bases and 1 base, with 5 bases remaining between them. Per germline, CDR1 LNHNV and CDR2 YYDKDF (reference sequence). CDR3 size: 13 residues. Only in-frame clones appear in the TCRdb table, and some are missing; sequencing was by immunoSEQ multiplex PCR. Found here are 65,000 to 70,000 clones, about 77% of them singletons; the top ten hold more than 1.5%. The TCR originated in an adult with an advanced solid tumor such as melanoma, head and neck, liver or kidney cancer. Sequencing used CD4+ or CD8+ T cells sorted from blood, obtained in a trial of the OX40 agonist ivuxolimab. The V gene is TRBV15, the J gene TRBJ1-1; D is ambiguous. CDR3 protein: CATSRKGNTEAFF. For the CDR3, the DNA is TGTGCCACCAGCAGAAAGGGGAACACTGAAGCTTTCTTT.